The clone carrying this TCR beta chain occurred once. Profiled with immunoSEQ multiplex PCR; TCRdb holds only in-frame clones, not every one. The sample yields about 150,000 clones, 70% to 80% seen once. The sample comes from a study of cytotoxic CD8 clonotypes in ibrutinib-treated CLL. The germline gives CDR1 MNHEY, CDR2 SVGAGI. V was clipped by 2 bases and J by 5 bases; unmatched bases: 5. The CDR3 runs 15 residues. This clonotype was obtained from a human donor with chronic lymphocytic leukemia. The chain is built from TRBV6-5 and TRBJ1-2, with 10 bases aligning to TRBD1. Source: PBMCs, taken after 12 months of ibrutinib treatment. This CDR3 is CASSYEGQGRYGYTF. The DNA of the CDR3 is TGTGCCAGCAGTTACGAGGGACAGGGGAGATATGGCTACACCTTC.